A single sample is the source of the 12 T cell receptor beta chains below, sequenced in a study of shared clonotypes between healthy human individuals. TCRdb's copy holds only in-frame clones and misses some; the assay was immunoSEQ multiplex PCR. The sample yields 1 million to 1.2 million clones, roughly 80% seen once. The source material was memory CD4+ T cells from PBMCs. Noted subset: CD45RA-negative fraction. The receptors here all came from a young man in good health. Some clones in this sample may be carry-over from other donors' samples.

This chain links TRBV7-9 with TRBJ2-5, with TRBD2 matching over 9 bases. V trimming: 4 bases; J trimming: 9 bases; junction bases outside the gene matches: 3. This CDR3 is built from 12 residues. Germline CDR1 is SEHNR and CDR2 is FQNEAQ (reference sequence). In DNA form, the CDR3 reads TGTGCCAGCAGCTATTCTAGCGGGGCCCAGTACTTC. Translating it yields CASSYSSGAQYF.

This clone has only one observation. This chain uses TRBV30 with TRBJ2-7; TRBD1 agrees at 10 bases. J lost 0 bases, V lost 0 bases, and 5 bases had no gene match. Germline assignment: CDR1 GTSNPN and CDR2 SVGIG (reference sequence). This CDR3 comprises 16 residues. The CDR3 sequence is CAWSVWGQGSSYEQYF. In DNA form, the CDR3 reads TGTGCCTGGAGTGTATGGGGACAGGGGAGCTCCTACGAGCAGTACTTC.

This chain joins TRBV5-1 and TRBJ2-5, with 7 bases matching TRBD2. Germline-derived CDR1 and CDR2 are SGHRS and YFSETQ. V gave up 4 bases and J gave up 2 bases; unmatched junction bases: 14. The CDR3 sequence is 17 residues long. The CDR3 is CASSTGGVGPVQETQYF. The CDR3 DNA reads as TGCGCCAGCAGCACGGGAGGTGTGGGACCTGTACAAGAGACCCAGTACTTC. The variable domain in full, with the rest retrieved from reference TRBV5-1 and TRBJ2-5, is KAGVTQTPRYLIKTRGQQVTLSCSPISGHRSVSWYQQTPGQGLQFLFEYFSETQRNKGNFPGRFSGRQFSNSRSEMNVSTLELGDSALYLCASSTGGVGPVQETQYFGPGTRLLVL.

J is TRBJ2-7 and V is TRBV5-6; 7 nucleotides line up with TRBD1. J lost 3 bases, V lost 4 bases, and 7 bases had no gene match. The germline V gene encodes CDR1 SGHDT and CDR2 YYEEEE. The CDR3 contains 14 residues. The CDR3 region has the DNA TGTGCCAGCAGCGGACTGACAGGGTTCTACGAGCAGTACTTC. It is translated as CASSGLTGFYEQYF. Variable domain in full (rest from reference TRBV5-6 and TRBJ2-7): DAGVTQSPTHLIKTRGQQVTLRCSPKSGHDTVSWYQQALGQGPQFIFQYYEEEERQRGNFPDRFSGHQFPNYSSELNVNALLLGDSALYLCASSGLTGFYEQYFGPGTRLTVT.

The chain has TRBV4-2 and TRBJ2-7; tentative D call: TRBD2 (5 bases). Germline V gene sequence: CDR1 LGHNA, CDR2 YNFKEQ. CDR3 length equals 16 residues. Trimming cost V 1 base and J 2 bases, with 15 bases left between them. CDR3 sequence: CASSQANPAAAYEQYF. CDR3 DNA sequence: TGTGCCAGCAGCCAAGCCAATCCAGCGGCAGCCTACGAGCAGTACTTC.

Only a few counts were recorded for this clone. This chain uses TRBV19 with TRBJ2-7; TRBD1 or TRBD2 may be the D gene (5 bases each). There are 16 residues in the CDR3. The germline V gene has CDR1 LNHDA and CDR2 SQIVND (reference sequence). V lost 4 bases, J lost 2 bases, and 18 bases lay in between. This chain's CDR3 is CASSNPGRITAYEQYF. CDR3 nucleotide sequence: TGTGCCAGTAGTAACCCGGGACGGATAACCGCCTACGAGCAGTACTTC.

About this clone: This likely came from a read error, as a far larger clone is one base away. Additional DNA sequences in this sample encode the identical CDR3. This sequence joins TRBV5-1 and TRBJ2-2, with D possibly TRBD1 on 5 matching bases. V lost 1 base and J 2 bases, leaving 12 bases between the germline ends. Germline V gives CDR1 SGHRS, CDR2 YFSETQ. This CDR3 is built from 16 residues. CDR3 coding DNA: TGCGCCAGCAGCTTGACAAGTGGGGCCAACACCGGGGAGCTGTTTTTT. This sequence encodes CASSLTSGANTGELFF.

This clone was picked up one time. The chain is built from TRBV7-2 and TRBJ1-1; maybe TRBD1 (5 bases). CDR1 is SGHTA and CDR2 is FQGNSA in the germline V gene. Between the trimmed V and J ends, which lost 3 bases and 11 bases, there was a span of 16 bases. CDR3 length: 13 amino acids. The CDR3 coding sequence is TGTGCCAGCAGCTTCGGGGGGGTCCCTGGGGCTTTCTTT. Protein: CASSFGGVPGAFF.

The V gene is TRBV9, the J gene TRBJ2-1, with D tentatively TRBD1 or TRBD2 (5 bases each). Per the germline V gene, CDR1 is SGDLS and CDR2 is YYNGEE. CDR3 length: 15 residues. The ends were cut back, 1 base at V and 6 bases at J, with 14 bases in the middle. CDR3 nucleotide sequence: TGTGCCAGCAGCGTATATCAGGGTGGAGGCAATGAGCAGTTCTTC. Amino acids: CASSVYQGGGNEQFF.

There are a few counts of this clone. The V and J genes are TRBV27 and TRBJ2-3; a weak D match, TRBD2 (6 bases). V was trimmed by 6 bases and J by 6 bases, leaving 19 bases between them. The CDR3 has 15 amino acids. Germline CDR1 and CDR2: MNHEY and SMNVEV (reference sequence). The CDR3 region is CASRSGTPGVDTQYF. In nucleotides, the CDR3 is TGTGCCAGCAGGTCCGGGACTCCGGGTGTGGATACGCAGTATTTT.

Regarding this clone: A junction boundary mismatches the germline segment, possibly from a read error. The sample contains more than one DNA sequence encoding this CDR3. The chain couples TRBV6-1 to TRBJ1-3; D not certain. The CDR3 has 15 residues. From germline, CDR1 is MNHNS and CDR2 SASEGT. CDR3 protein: CASRDWRDSGNTIYF. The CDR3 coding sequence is TGCGCCAGCAGAGACTGGAGGGACTCTGGAAACACCATATATTTT.

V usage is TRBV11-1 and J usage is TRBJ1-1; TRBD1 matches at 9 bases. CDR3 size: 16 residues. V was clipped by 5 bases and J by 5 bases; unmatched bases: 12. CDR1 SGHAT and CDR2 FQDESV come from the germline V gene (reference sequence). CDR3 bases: TGTGCCAGCAGCCTCGCCCCGGGACAGGGTGATACTGAAGCTTTCTTT. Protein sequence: CASSLAPGQGDTEAFF.